Sequencing of this TCR beta chain was carried out in a study of pediatric ulcerative colitis. With V trimmed by 5 bases and J by 1 base, 5 bases remained unmatched. The CDR3 totals 17 residues. Germline lookup yields CDR1 SEHNR and CDR2 FQNEAQ (reference sequence). The count of this clone is one. Libraries were prepared by immunoSEQ multiplex PCR; TCRdb keeps only in-frame clonotypes and omits some of them. The sample records about 36,000 clones, roughly 85% being singletons. This receptor was identified in a girl aged 5 to 17 with moderate ulcerative colitis. The sequencing input was blood. This chain joins TRBV7-9 and TRBJ2-6; 10 nucleotides line up with TRBD1. The CDR3, as DNA: TGTGCCAGCAGCCCCGGGACAGGGGAATCTGGGGCCAACGTCCTGACTTTC. It yields the protein CASSPGTGESGANVLTF.